Listed below are T cell receptor beta chains from one sample, sequenced in a study of naive and memory T cell subsets. MiXCR, run by TCRdb on the UMI-ligation and nested PCR reads, gives a single entry per CDR3 protein. The sample consists of approximately 140,000 distinct CDR3 sequences, 15% to 25% of them appearing once. Sequencing was performed on naive CD8+ T cells from blood. These receptors all come from a human donor in good health. CDR3s include the opening cysteine and the closing phenylalanine or tryptophan. The D gene is left open where the match is weak.

TRBV28,TRBJ2-7,.,CASSLAGDTYEQYF
TRBV28,TRBJ2-1,.,CASIRGEAWHNEQFF
TRBV10-3,TRBJ2-7,.,CAISEYTGGYEQYF
TRBV5-1,TRBJ2-3,.,CASSYWDGEDTQYF
TRBV29-1,TRBJ2-3,.,CSVEPGVVTDTQYF
TRBV11-2,TRBJ2-1,.,CASSRGWSGGNEQFF
TRBV20-1,TRBJ2-7,.,CSAQDRRRYEQYF
TRBV28,TRBJ1-2,.,CASTPPHAGEFFGYTF
TRBV6-2/TRBV6-3,TRBJ1-1,.,CASSWVGENTEAFF
TRBV12-3/TRBV12-4,TRBJ1-1,.,CASGVAFF
TRBV5-8,TRBJ1-1,.,CASSLAVIYPDTEAFF
TRBV28,TRBJ2-7,.,CASTMQGYAYEQYF
TRBV29-1,TRBJ2-5,.,CSVVILGSEGTQYF
TRBV28,TRBJ2-3,TRBD2,CASSPGLAGASGDTQYF
TRBV12-3/TRBV12-4,TRBJ1-5,.,CASSPAKGNQPQHF
TRBV2,TRBJ1-6,.,CASSVNSPLHF
TRBV24-1,TRBJ1-2,.,CATSVDGSGYTF
TRBV4-3,TRBJ1-5,.,CASSQDPGREICGNQPQHF
TRBV5-1,TRBJ2-5,TRBD1,CASSLWDSQETQYF
TRBV5-1,TRBJ2-7,TRBD1,CASSVSTGITNYEQYF
TRBV20-1,TRBJ2-2,TRBD2,CSARDPSGSMFGGTGELFF
TRBV28,TRBJ2-7,TRBD1,CASSLMTGAYEQYF
TRBV2,TRBJ2-1,TRBD2,CASSDVLAGVSNEQFF
TRBV20-1,TRBJ2-2,TRBD1,CSANALKTGVNTGELFF
TRBV7-2,TRBJ2-7,TRBD2,CASSLLGGSSYEQYF
TRBV7-9,TRBJ2-7,TRBD2,CASSTRTSGIDEQYF
TRBV7-2,TRBJ2-3,.,CASSEVDTQYF
TRBV6-6,TRBJ1-1,TRBD1,CASSYWDRGEVEAFF
TRBV12-3/TRBV12-4,TRBJ1-2,.,CASSLQPDNYGYTF
TRBV7-8,TRBJ1-5,.,CASSIRDNENQPQHF